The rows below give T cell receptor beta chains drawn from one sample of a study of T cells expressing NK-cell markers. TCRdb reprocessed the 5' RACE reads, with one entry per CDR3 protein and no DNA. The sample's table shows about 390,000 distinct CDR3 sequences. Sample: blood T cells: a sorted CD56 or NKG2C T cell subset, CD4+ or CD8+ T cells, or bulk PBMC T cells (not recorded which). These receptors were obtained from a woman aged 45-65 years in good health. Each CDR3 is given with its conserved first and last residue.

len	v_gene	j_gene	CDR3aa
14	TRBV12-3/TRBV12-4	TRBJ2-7	CASSLMPLPYEQYF
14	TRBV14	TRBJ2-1	CASSQDLTNNEQFF
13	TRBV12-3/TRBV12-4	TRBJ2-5	CASSPFRQETQYF
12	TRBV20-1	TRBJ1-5	CSARDGIQPQHF
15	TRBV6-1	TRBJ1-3	CASSEPRGLGNTIYF
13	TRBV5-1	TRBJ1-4	CASSGTGNEKLFF
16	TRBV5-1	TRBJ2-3	CASSFRDTRFTDTQYF
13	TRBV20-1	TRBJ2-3	CSARQRNTDTQYF
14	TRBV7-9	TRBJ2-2	CASSFDSPEGELFF
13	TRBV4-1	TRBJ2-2	CASSQLVGGELFF
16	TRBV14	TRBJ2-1	CASSQRLGSGRYEQFF
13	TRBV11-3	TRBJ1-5	CASSVRGGQPQHF
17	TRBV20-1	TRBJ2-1	CSARPPARVGAYNEQFF
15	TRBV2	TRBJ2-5	CASRGTGAPQETQYF